What follows are 21 T cell receptor beta chains derived from one specimen sequenced in a study of T-cell reconstitution after alpha-beta-depleted transplantation in children (dated by TCRdb to about 2016). Libraries were made using PCR. The instrument given in TCRdb is Illumina HiSeq 2500. TCR libraries were prepared with molecular barcoding, using unique molecular identifiers to normalize TCRbeta repertoire quantification. TCRdb reprocessing: public reads trimmed at Q25 with fastp, clones called with MiXCR, in-frame beta chains kept. Each CDR3 protein gets just one entry, which takes the most common genes and DNA from the rows behind it. Present in this sample are hundreds of thousands of distinct CDR3 sequences, about 12% of which were seen just once. The ten largest clones add up to around 0.76% of the sample. The treatment or condition label, as the study defines it: allogeneic hematopoietic cell transplantation with graft depleted of TCRalphabeta T cells and CD19 B cells.

This specimen was PBMCs, taken before TCRalphabeta/CD19-depleted stem cell transplant. Source of these receptors: a girl aged 2-10 years with congenital amegakaryocytic thrombocytopenia, due to receive a stem cell transplant.

The chain employs TRBV2 and TRBJ2-5, with 8 bases that match TRBD2. Germline V CDR1 and CDR2: SNHLY, FYNNEI. There are 15 residues in the CDR3. After removal of 0 bases from V and 3 bases from J, the junction contained 3 bases not matched to a gene. DNA for the CDR3: TGTGCCAGCAGTGAAGCTAGCGGGATGAAAGAGACCCAGTACTTC. Translation gives CASSEASGMKETQYF.

This clonotype was observed at least ten times. The rearrangement joins TRBV10-3 to TRBJ1-4, with 7 bases identical to TRBD1. The V and J ends lost 0 bases and 3 bases, in that order; junction bases with no gene match: 4. Germline values: CDR1 ENHRY, CDR2 SYGVKD. The CDR3 loop spans 16 amino acids. CDR3 in DNA: TGTGCCATCAGTGAGTCACAGGGGAATCCTAATGAAAAACTGTTTTTT. Its translation is CAISESQGNPNEKLFF.

The V gene is TRBV10-3, the J gene TRBJ2-5; 11 bases are shared with TRBD2. This CDR3 has 17 residues. V was pared by 6 bases and J by 5 bases, with 14 bases of the junction left unmatched. Germline CDR1 is ENHRY and CDR2 is SYGVKD. CDR3 protein: CAISDQFTSGRRETQYF. For the CDR3, the DNA is TGTGCCATCAGCGACCAATTTACTAGCGGGAGACGGGAGACCCAGTACTTC.

V gene TRBV7-9 combines with J gene TRBJ1-1; perhaps TRBD1 as D (5 bases). Germline CDR1 and CDR2: SEHNR and FQNEAQ (reference sequence). This CDR3 contains 13 residues. Trimming stripped 5 bases from V and 1 base from J, with 8 bases between. The DNA of the CDR3 is TGTGCCAGCAGCGATGGGGCGAACACTGAAGCTTTCTTT. Protein: CASSDGANTEAFF.

The chain uses TRBV28 and TRBJ2-7; D may be TRBD2 (6 bases). Germline-derived CDR1 and CDR2 are MDHEN and SYDVKM. The V gene lost 3 bases and the J gene lost 3 bases, with 12 bases spanning the gap. This CDR3 contains 14 residues. CDR3 region: CASSLWGVNYEQYF. For the CDR3, the DNA is TGTGCCAGCAGTTTGTGGGGGGTAAACTACGAGCAGTACTTC. The full variable domain, rest sourced from reference TRBV28 and TRBJ2-7, is DVKVTQSSRYLVKRTGEKVFLECVQDMDHENMFWYRQDPGLGLRLIYFSYDVKMKEKGDIPEGYSVSREKKERFSLILESASTNQTSMYLCASSLWGVNYEQYFGPGTRLTVT.

The chain has TRBV18 and TRBJ2-1; D not resolved. This CDR3 contains 16 residues. Germline V gives CDR1 KGHSH, CDR2 LQKENI. Trimming left V 0 bases short and J 0 bases short, with 9 bases between. The CDR3 is CASSPPVVASYNEQFF. In DNA form, the CDR3 reads TGTGCCAGCTCACCACCTGTCGTTGCCTCCTACAATGAGCAGTTCTTC.

This rearrangement joins TRBV6-1 to TRBJ2-3; 14 bases are shared with TRBD2. This CDR3 has 15 amino acids. Germline CDR1 reads MNHNS; CDR2 reads SASEGT. With 6 bases clipped from V and 9 bases from J, the junction kept 8 bases outside the gene matches. The CDR3 region is CASSPGTSGSRTQYF. CDR3 in DNA: TGTGCCAGCAGCCCAGGGACTAGCGGGAGTCGCACGCAGTATTTT.

In DNA form, the CDR3 reads TGCGCCAGCAGCCCTGACCCGAACTCCTACGAGCAGTACTTC. It specifies CASSPDPNSYEQYF. This sequence joins TRBV5-1 and TRBJ2-7, with unresolved D. Germline CDR1 and CDR2: SGHRS and YFSETQ. Deletions cut 4 bases from V and 0 bases from J, with 11 bases between. The CDR3 consists of 14 residues.

This clonotype was counted between two and nine times. The chain couples TRBV18 to TRBJ2-7; D assignment may be TRBD1 or TRBD2 (5 bases each). This CDR3 region has 14 residues. Between the trimmed V and J ends, which lost 1 base and 7 bases, there was a span of 14 bases. Germline V gene data show CDR1 as KGHSH and CDR2 as LQKENI. The CDR3 sequence: CASSPQQGAEEQYF. The DNA for the CDR3 is TGTGCCAGCTCACCACAGCAGGGAGCGGAAGAGCAGTACTTC. Drawing the rest from reference TRBV18 and TRBJ2-7, the complete variable domain is NAGVMQNPRHLVRRRGQEARLRCSPMKGHSHVYWYRQLPEEGLKFMVYLQKENIIDESGMPKERFSAEFPKEGPSILRIQQVVRGDSAAYFCASSPQQGAEEQYFGPGTRLTVT.

This chain links TRBV28 with TRBJ1-2, with D uncertain. The V and J ends lost 5 bases and 8 bases respectively, with 15 bases between them. CDR3 length equals 13 residues. The germline V gene encodes CDR1 MDHEN and CDR2 SYDVKM. CDR3: CASSPRVLYGYTF. The DNA of the CDR3 is TGTGCCAGCAGTCCGAGGGTTCTCTACGGCTACACCTTC.

This clonotype was found many times. For the CDR3, the DNA is TGCAGTGCTAGAGCAGGGCCCAATGAGCAGTTCTTC. Its translation: CSARAGPNEQFF. The rearrangement links TRBV20-1 to TRBJ2-1; the D gene is possibly TRBD1 (5 bases). Germline CDR1 and CDR2: DFQATT and SNEGSKA (reference sequence). This CDR3 has 12 amino acids. V lost 1 base and J lost 6, with 7 bases in between.

The chain recombines TRBV5-1 with TRBJ1-2; D is unclear. The V and J ends lost 6 bases and 0 bases respectively, with 9 bases between them. The CDR3 covers 13 residues. In germline, CDR1 is SGHRS, CDR2 YFSETQ. CDR3 loop: CASMALPNYGYTF. Written as DNA, the CDR3 is TGCGCCAGCATGGCCCTACCTAACTATGGCTACACCTTC.

The chain carries TRBV20-1 and TRBJ1-4, with D uncertain. CDR3 length equals 13 residues. V shed 1 base and J shed 4 bases, with 7 bases lying between them. Germline CDR1 is DFQATT and CDR2 is SNEGSKA (reference sequence). The CDR3 region has the DNA TGCAGTGCTAGAGTACTGATTAATGAAAAACTGTTTTTT. This gives the protein CSARVLINEKLFF.

This clonotype has just a few counts. This chain links TRBV18 with TRBJ2-7; D possibly corresponds to TRBD2 (5 bases). The CDR3 sequence is 14 residues long. CDR1 and CDR2 (germline): KGHSH, LQKENI. Between the trimmed V and J ends, which lost 1 base and 3 bases, there was a span of 10 bases. The CDR3 sequence: CASSPRGKNYEQYF. The CDR3 DNA reads TGTGCCAGCTCACCACGAGGGAAAAACTACGAGCAGTACTTC.

This clonotype has at least ten counts. The rearrangement joins TRBV20-1 to TRBJ2-7; D ambiguous. This CDR3 comprises 13 residues. CDR1 DFQATT and CDR2 SNEGSKA come from the germline V gene (reference sequence). The V end lost 3 bases, the J end lost 0 bases, and 9 bases lay between the germline ends. The CDR3 region is CSARRPGSYEQYF. Written as DNA, the CDR3 is TGCAGTGCTAGGCGCCCGGGCTCCTACGAGCAGTACTTC.

The sample holds many counts of this clonotype. The V and J genes are TRBV5-6 and TRBJ2-1; 8 nucleotides align to TRBD1. V shed 4 bases, J shed 9 bases, and the junction held 12 bases outside the gene matches. Per the germline V gene, CDR1 is SGHDT and CDR2 is YYEEEE. There are 15 residues in the CDR3. The CDR3: CASSRTGGLSLEQFF. Written as DNA, the CDR3 is TGTGCCAGCAGCCGCACAGGGGGGCTCTCCCTTGAGCAGTTCTTC. Drawing the rest from reference TRBV5-6 and TRBJ2-1, the complete variable domain is DAGVTQSPTHLIKTRGQQVTLRCSPKSGHDTVSWYQQALGQGPQFIFQYYEEEERQRGNFPDRFSGHQFPNYSSELNVNALLLGDSALYLCASSRTGGLSLEQFFGPGTRLTVL.

This clonotype has a handful of counts. The J gene is TRBJ1-6, the V gene TRBV6-5; 7 nucleotides match TRBD1. This CDR3 spans 16 amino acids. With V trimmed by 2 bases and J by 5 bases, 6 bases remained unmatched. Germline CDR1 reads MNHEY; CDR2 reads SVGAGI. DNA of the CDR3: TGTGCCAGCAGTTACGTCTCAGGGGGGGATAATTCACCCCTCCACTTT. Residues: CASSYVSGGDNSPLHF.

This clonotype was picked up a small number of times. The V gene is TRBV13, the J gene TRBJ2-1, with TRBD2 identical over 8 bases. The CDR3 is 16 amino acids. The V gene end was trimmed by 4 bases and the J gene end by 8 bases; junction bases not matched to a gene: 13. Germline values: CDR1 PRHDT, CDR2 FYEKMQ (reference sequence). CDR3 amino acids: CASSSVSGGPSDEQFF. DNA of the CDR3: TGTGCCAGCAGCTCCGTGTCGGGAGGGCCCTCGGATGAGCAGTTCTTC.

This clonotype turned up a few times. The V call is TRBV3-1, the J call TRBJ1-2; 9 nucleotides agree with TRBD1. This CDR3 contains 16 residues. Germline CDR1 and CDR2: LGHDT and YNNKEL (reference sequence). The V segment lost 0 bases and the J segment 5 bases; nucleotides outside the gene matches: 7. CDR3 in DNA: TGTGCCAGCAGCCAAGATCTTGTGACAGGGGGTTATGGCTACACCTTC. Its protein is CASSQDLVTGGYGYTF.

This clonotype was counted a few times. The chain combines TRBV28 with TRBJ2-1, with a weak D call TRBD1 (6 bases). CDR3 size: 16 residues. The germline gives CDR1 MDHEN, CDR2 SYDVKM. V was clipped by 11 bases and J by 5 bases, with 25 bases between them. CDR3 coding DNA: TGTGCCGCGAGGTCGGGGTGGGGGACAAGACACAATGAGCAGTTCTTC. Its translation is CAARSGWGTRHNEQFF.

This clonotype was seen repeatedly, ten times or more. This chain joins TRBV12-3 or TRBV12-4 and TRBJ1-1, with a weak D call TRBD1 (5 bases). V was clipped by 3 bases and J by 5 bases, with 10 bases between them. The CDR3 has 13 amino acids. The CDR3 sequence: CASSLSGYTEAFF. The CDR3 bases are TGTGCCAGCAGTTTGTCAGGGTATACTGAAGCTTTCTTT.